This passage covers 29 T cell receptor beta chains from one sample sequenced in a study of Ad26.COV2.S vaccination and SARS-CoV-2 variants. Measured with immunoSEQ multiplex PCR; TCRdb has only the in-frame clones, and not every one. The sample comprises under 300,000 clones, 87% of which are singletons, and roughly 3% rests with the top ten. The treatment: some 19 received Ad26.COV2.S at low or high dose, single or two shots; 5 received placebo; per-sample allocation not given. The investigators took samples on day 63 after the first vaccine or placebo injection. The material was peripheral blood, obtained in a trial of Ad26.COV2.S vaccine versus placebo. The receptor set was obtained from a person aged 18-65 years who received the Ad26.COV2.S COVID-19 vaccine or a placebo.

The chain combines TRBV7-9 with TRBJ2-5; possible D gene TRBD2, 5 bases. Germline assignment: CDR1 SEHNR and CDR2 FQNEAQ (reference sequence). Trimming stripped 5 bases from V and 3 bases from J, with 13 bases between. The CDR3 is 14 amino acids. DNA of the CDR3: TGTGCCAGCAGCCTTGGACTCCTTAAAGAGACCCAGTACTTC. Residues: CASSLGLLKETQYF.

The chain has TRBV18 and TRBJ2-1; 11 positions agree with TRBD2. The CDR3 totals 17 residues. The germline V gene encodes CDR1 KGHSH and CDR2 LQKENI. The J segment lost 4 bases and the V segment lost 1 base, leaving 6 bases of the junction unmatched. In DNA form, the CDR3 reads TGTGCCAGCTCACCACGCCCTAGCGGGGGGATTTACAATGAGCAGTTCTTC. Translation: CASSPRPSGGIYNEQFF.

This clone was counted a single time. The chain employs TRBV6-5 and TRBJ1-5; perhaps TRBD1 as D (5 bases). V was pared by 0 bases and J by 5 bases, with 8 bases between. The CDR3 loop spans 14 amino acids. Germline values: CDR1 MNHEY, CDR2 SVGAGI. The CDR3 here is CASSYSMGDQPQHF. The CDR3 DNA is TGTGCCAGCAGTTACTCGATGGGGGATCAGCCCCAGCATTTT.

The chain has TRBV19 and TRBJ1-5; TRBD1 matches 7 bases. Germline CDR1 reads LNHDA; CDR2 reads SQIVND (reference sequence). With 5 bases clipped from V and 0 bases from J, the junction kept 7 bases outside the gene matches. This CDR3 region has 16 residues. The chain's CDR3 is CASSVTGADSNQPQHF. The CDR3 DNA follows: TGTGCCAGTAGTGTTACAGGGGCGGATAGCAATCAGCCCCAGCATTTT.

The gene calls are TRBV10-3 and TRBJ2-2; 8 bases line up with TRBD1. Trimming took 10 bases from V and 4 from J; bases not matched to a gene: 5. From germline, CDR1 is ENHRY and CDR2 SYGVKD. This CDR3 contains 13 residues. The CDR3 here is CATRTGSTGELFF. CDR3 nucleotide sequence: TGTGCCACGAGGACAGGGAGCACCGGGGAGCTGTTTTTT.

The V and J genes are TRBV19 and TRBJ2-2, with a weak D call TRBD2 (6 bases). The V gene's germline CDR1 is LNHDA and CDR2 SQIVND (reference sequence). CDR3 length equals 16 residues. V dropped 4 bases and J dropped 4 bases, with 16 bases sitting between them. DNA for the CDR3: TGTGCCAGTAGTAGGGACTGGGCGGGACCCACCGGGGAGCTGTTTTTT. Its protein product is CASSRDWAGPTGELFF.

This clone is a singleton in its sample. The CDR3 here is CASTLAGGLDEQFF. CDR3 DNA sequence: TGTGCCAGCACTCTAGCGGGAGGACTTGATGAGCAGTTCTTC. The chain recombines TRBV18 with TRBJ2-1; TRBD2 matches 11 bases. This CDR3 contains 14 residues. Germline V CDR1 and CDR2: KGHSH, LQKENI. Trimming removed 8 bases from V and 8 bases from J; junction bases left unmatched: 8. The entire variable domain, with the rest obtained from reference TRBV18 and TRBJ2-1, is as follows: NAGVMQNPRHLVRRRGQEARLRCSPMKGHSHVYWYRQLPEEGLKFMVYLQKENIIDESGMPKERFSAEFPKEGPSILRIQQVVRGDSAAYFCASTLAGGLDEQFFGPGTRLTVL.

This chain connects TRBV5-4 to TRBJ2-2; possibly TRBD2 for D (6 bases). CDR1 and CDR2 from the germline V gene are SGHNT and YYREEE (reference sequence). Trimming pared 2 bases from V and 6 bases from J, leaving 14 bases between. The CDR3 contains 15 residues. In nucleotides, the CDR3 is TGTGCCAGCAGCTTCAGAAAGGCTAGCGCCGGGGAGCTGTTTTTT. It specifies CASSFRKASAGELFF. The full variable domain, completed using reference TRBV5-4 and TRBJ2-2, is ETGVTQSPTHLIKTRGQQVTLRCSSQSGHNTVSWYQQALGQGPQFIFQYYREEENGRGNFPPRFSGLQFPNYSSELNVNALELDDSALYLCASSFRKASAGELFFGEGSRLTVL.

This rearrangement joins TRBV7-3 to TRBJ2-1; D is perhaps TRBD1 or TRBD2 (5 bases each). Germline values: CDR1 SGHTA, CDR2 FQGTGA. Trimming pared 5 bases from V and 0 bases from J, leaving 14 bases between. The CDR3 totals 16 residues. CDR3 sequence (DNA): TGTGCCAGCAGCACCTATAGCGACAGCTCCTACAATGAGCAGTTCTTC. Translated, it gives CASSTYSDSSYNEQFF.

This clone has only one observation. The chain couples TRBV25-1 to TRBJ1-6; D remains ambiguous. The CDR3 runs to 15 residues. CDR1 and CDR2 (germline): MGHDK, SYGVNS. The V and J ends lost 3 bases and 3 bases respectively, with 9 bases between them. CDR3 region: CASSENSLYNSPLHF. CDR3 bases: TGTGCCAGCAGTGAGAACAGCCTCTATAATTCACCCCTCCACTTT.

The chain is built from TRBV5-1 and TRBJ1-5, with 12 bases identical to TRBD1. Germline V CDR1 and CDR2: SGHRS, YFSETQ. CDR3 length: 17 residues. With V trimmed by 4 bases and J by 0 bases, 5 bases remained unmatched. This CDR3 is CASSPGTGGDSNQPQHF. As DNA, the CDR3 is TGCGCCAGCAGCCCCGGGACAGGGGGCGATAGCAATCAGCCCCAGCATTTT. The whole variable domain, remainder taken from reference TRBV5-1 and TRBJ1-5, is KAGVTQTPRYLIKTRGQQVTLSCSPISGHRSVSWYQQTPGQGLQFLFEYFSETQRNKGNFPGRFSGRQFSNSRSEMNVSTLELGDSALYLCASSPGTGGDSNQPQHFGDGTRLSIL.

The rearrangement links TRBV11-2 to TRBJ1-2; weak D call: TRBD1 (6 bases). The CDR3 contains 18 residues. The V gene lost 0 bases and the J gene lost 4 bases, with 21 bases spanning the gap. Germline values: CDR1 SGHAT, CDR2 FQNNGV. Written as DNA, the CDR3 is TGTGCCAGCAGCTTAGAATTAGGGGGTCCTCTCTTATTCTATGGCTACACCTTC. Translated, it gives CASSLELGGPLLFYGYTF.

V is TRBV9 and J is TRBJ1-2; a weak D match, TRBD1 (6 bases). Trimming left V 4 bases short and J 3 bases short, with 25 bases between. From germline, CDR1 is SGDLS and CDR2 YYNGEE. The CDR3 is 18 residues long. The CDR3 nucleotides read TGTGCCAGCAGCCCTCAGGGGCTCCAATTGCTTACGGACTATGGCTACACCTTC. Its protein product is CASSPQGLQLLTDYGYTF.

The rearrangement uses TRBV5-6 and TRBJ2-7; 7 bases align to TRBD1. Germline CDR1 SGHDT, CDR2 YYEEEE. With 5 bases clipped from V and 2 bases from J, the junction kept 4 bases outside the gene matches. The CDR3 loop spans 13 amino acids. CDR3 coding DNA: TGTGCCAGCAGGCCAGGGGGAACCTACGAGCAGTACTTC. Translating gives CASRPGGTYEQYF.

This chain connects TRBV12-3 or TRBV12-4 to TRBJ1-2; D is ambiguous. V was cut by 7 bases and J by 4 bases, with 13 bases left in between. This CDR3 comprises 13 residues. The CDR3 DNA follows: TGTGCCAGCACCTCCGACGGACCCTATGGCTACACCTTC. Translating it yields CASTSDGPYGYTF.

The rearrangement uses TRBV3-1 (or the pseudogene TRBV3-2) and TRBJ2-3; D is tentatively TRBD1 or TRBD2 (7 bases each). The ends were cut back, 1 base at V and 7 bases at J, with 15 bases in the middle. The V gene's germline CDR1 is LGHDT and CDR2 YNNKEL (reference sequence). This CDR3 is built from 15 residues. DNA for the CDR3: TGTGCCAGCAGCCAAGGGGGAGGGGGCCGGAATACGCAGTATTTT. Translated: CASSQGGGGRNTQYF.

The rearrangement links TRBV6-2 or TRBV6-3 to TRBJ2-5; D unclear. This CDR3 is built from 11 residues. Trimming cost V 6 bases and J 5 bases, with 7 bases left between them. Per germline, CDR1 MNHEY and CDR2 SVGEGT. The CDR3 DNA reads as TGTGCCAGCAGCCTTCCTGAGACCCAGTACTTC. Protein product: CASSLPETQYF.

This chain connects TRBV7-9 to TRBJ2-7; weak D call: TRBD2 (6 bases). The V gene lost 6 bases and the J gene lost 1 base, with 10 bases spanning the gap. Germline CDR1 SEHNR, CDR2 FQNEAQ (reference sequence). The CDR3 contains 13 residues. The CDR3 reads CASSPGLSYEQYF. Written as DNA, the CDR3 is TGTGCCAGCAGTCCGGGACTTTCCTACGAGCAGTACTTC.

This chain links TRBV7-2 with TRBJ1-3; D gene ambiguous. Germline V gives CDR1 SGHTA, CDR2 FQGNSA. V shed 0 bases and J shed 1 base, with 7 bases lying between them. The CDR3 spans 15 residues. The chain's CDR3 is CASSLALISGNTIYF. CDR3 bases: TGTGCCAGCAGCTTAGCGTTGATATCTGGAAACACCATATATTTT.

The V gene is TRBV19, the J gene TRBJ1-2; D uncertain. The CDR3 has 14 residues. CDR1 LNHDA and CDR2 SQIVND come from the germline V gene (reference sequence). Deletions cut 3 bases from V and 5 bases from J, with 13 bases between. The CDR3 region is CASSMEVMGYGYTF. CDR3 coding DNA: TGTGCCAGTAGTATGGAGGTGATGGGGTATGGCTACACCTTC. Together with reference TRBV19 and TRBJ1-2, the CDR3 gives the full variable domain: DGGITQSPKYLFRKEGQNVTLSCEQNLNHDAMYWYRQDPGQGLRLIYYSQIVNDFQKGDIAEGYSVSREKKESFPLTVTSAQKNPTAFYLCASSMEVMGYGYTFGSGTRLTVV.

CDR3 DNA: TGTGCCAGCAGCTACAGCGATAACTATGGCTACACCTTC. Its protein product is CASSYSDNYGYTF. V and J are TRBV7-9 and TRBJ1-2; no clear D gene. The V end lost 4 bases, the J end lost 1 base, and 7 bases lay between the germline ends. Germline V gene data show CDR1 as SEHNR and CDR2 as FQNEAQ (reference sequence). The CDR3 runs to 13 residues.

The V call is TRBV6-1, the J call TRBJ1-2; the match to TRBD1 covers 10 bases. Trimming removed 2 bases from V and 8 bases from J; junction bases left unmatched: 5. CDR3 length equals 14 residues. Germline CDR1 and CDR2: MNHNS and SASEGT. Here the CDR3 reads CASSETGTGVGYTF. The CDR3, as DNA: TGTGCCAGCAGTGAAACCGGGACAGGGGTAGGCTACACCTTC.

The chain employs TRBV7-6 and TRBJ2-1; a weak D match, TRBD2 (6 bases). Germline CDR1 SGHVS, CDR2 FNYEAQ. Trimming pared 1 base from V and 4 bases from J, leaving 17 bases between. The CDR3 has 17 amino acids. CDR3 protein: CASSLEAMRGLYNEQFF. The CDR3 coding sequence is TGTGCCAGCAGCTTAGAGGCGATGCGGGGTTTGTACAATGAGCAGTTCTTC.

The V and J genes are TRBV2 and TRBJ2-3; 10 bases are shared with TRBD1. The V gene end was trimmed by 3 bases and the J gene end by 4 bases; junction bases not matched to a gene: 4. Per germline, CDR1 SNHLY and CDR2 FYNNEI. This CDR3 region has 15 residues. The CDR3 bases are TGTGCCAGCAGTGAGACAGGGGGCGTCGCAGATACGCAGTATTTT. Translating it yields CASSETGGVADTQYF.

This clone was counted once. The V gene is TRBV11-2, the J gene TRBJ2-1; the D gene is possibly TRBD2 (6 bases). The germline V gene has CDR1 SGHAT and CDR2 FQNNGV. V gave up 1 base and J gave up 5 bases, with 12 bases separating them. The CDR3 sequence is 15 residues long. In DNA form, the CDR3 reads TGTGCCAGCAGCTTAGTCCGGACTACACACAATGAGCAGTTCTTC. Translation: CASSLVRTTHNEQFF.

CDR3 DNA sequence: TGTGCCAGCAGCTTAGTTTGGGACTTAGACACCGGGGAGCTGTTTTTT. Translated: CASSLVWDLDTGELFF. The gene calls are TRBV13 and TRBJ2-2; possible D gene TRBD2, 6 bases. The CDR3 spans 16 residues. Trimming left V 1 base short and J 3 bases short, with 12 bases between. The V gene's germline CDR1 is PRHDT and CDR2 FYEKMQ (reference sequence).

The DNA of the CDR3 is TGTGCCAGCAGCTCCACGAGGGGGGGAGTTTACAATGAGCAGTTCTTC. It specifies CASSSTRGGVYNEQFF. This chain links TRBV11-3 with TRBJ2-1, with D tentatively TRBD2 (7 bases). CDR1 SGHNT and CDR2 YENEEA come from the germline V gene. Between the trimmed V and J ends, which lost 4 bases and 4 bases, there was a span of 17 bases. The CDR3 contains 16 residues.

This chain's CDR3 is CATSRDWGEGLNSPLHF. CDR3 bases: TGTGCCACCAGCAGAGATTGGGGAGAGGGATTGAATTCACCCCTCCACTTT. The gene calls are TRBV15 and TRBJ1-6; D is uncertain. This CDR3 has 17 amino acids. The V end was cut by 0 bases, the J end by 7 bases, with 16 bases between. Germline V CDR1 and CDR2: LNHNV, YYDKDF (reference sequence).

J is TRBJ1-2 and V is TRBV9, with a weak D call TRBD1 (5 bases). This CDR3 comprises 14 residues. V was trimmed by 2 bases and J by 3 bases, leaving 11 bases between them. Germline V gives CDR1 SGDLS, CDR2 YYNGEE. CDR3 sequence reads: CASSVGGNDYGYTF. CDR3 bases: TGTGCCAGCAGCGTTGGGGGAAACGACTATGGCTACACCTTC.